This TCR beta chain came from a study of CD8 T cells in ankylosing spondylitis. V was pared by 4 bases and J by 0 bases, with 15 bases between. This CDR3 is 16 amino acids long. Looked up from germline, CDR1 is ENHRY and CDR2 is SYGVKD. Construction of TCR beta libraries was performed using quantitative 5'-RACE with molecular barcodes. TCRdb used MiXCR to reprocess the 5' RACE reads, holding one entry per CDR3 protein. The table records approximately 150,000 distinct CDR3 sequences, approximately 48% of them present only once. General study findings and limits: Enrichment of disease-linked clones was reportedly significant in matched ankylosing spondylitis synovial fluid. Certain motif variants had earlier been reported in reactive arthritis synovial fluid and blood.

To note about this clonotype: The target antigen is unknown.

V usage is TRBV10-3 and J usage is TRBJ1-2; possibly TRBD1 for D (6 bases). The source material was synovial fluid, either unsorted or a sorted T cell fraction (not recorded which). This clonotype originated in a male donor with ankylosing spondylitis. In DNA, the CDR3 is TGTGCCATCAGTGGTGGACAGATATCAGCTAACTATGGCTACACCTTC. This translates into CAISGGQISANYGYTF.